A single sample is the source of the 3 T cell receptor beta chains below, sequenced in a study of T cells in Graves' hyperthyroidism and ophthalmopathy (dated by TCRdb to about 2019). Library construction relied on multiplex PCR. Sequenced on an Illumina HiSeq 2000. Amplification of TCR beta CDR3 regions was carried out from RNA transcripts. A first-round RT-PCR of the TCR CDR3 used the HTBI primer set with the Qiagen OneStep RT-PCR kit. The public reads were reprocessed in TCRdb via fastp at Q25 and MiXCR, keeping in-frame beta chains. Each CDR3 protein gets just one entry, which takes the most common genes and DNA from the rows behind it. The sample table records a few hundred thousand distinct CDR3 sequences; about 14% of these occur just once. Of the sample, about 19% falls within the top ten clones. The specimen sequenced was blood. The receptor source for this set is a woman between 25 and 40 years old with Graves' ophthalmopathy.

This clonotype was recorded at least ten times. V and J are TRBV20-1 and TRBJ1-1; 9 bases map to TRBD1. The CDR3 totals 21 residues. CDR1 is DFQATT and CDR2 is SNEGSKA in the germline V gene (reference sequence). J lost 0 bases, V lost 0 bases, and 20 bases had no gene match. The CDR3 sequence is CSARDNGLLTGGSLLNTEAFF. The CDR3 DNA reads as TGCAGTGCTAGAGATAATGGCCTTCTGACAGGGGGAAGTCTATTGAACACTGAAGCTTTCTTT.

The table lists this clonotype with many counts. V usage is TRBV3-1 and J usage is TRBJ1-2, with 7 bases matching TRBD1. This CDR3 is built from 15 residues. In germline, CDR1 is LGHDT, CDR2 YNNKEL (reference sequence). The ends lost 3 bases at V and 4 bases at J; junction bases unmatched: 8. Here the CDR3 DNA reads TGTGCCAGCAGCCACGAGGACAGGCCATCCTATGGCTACACCTTC. It yields the protein CASSHEDRPSYGYTF.

This clonotype was observed many times. This chain links TRBV28 with TRBJ1-6; 12 bases agree with TRBD1. The CDR3 runs to 17 residues. The trim removed 6 bases at V and 9 bases at J, leaving 12 bases unmatched. In germline, CDR1 is MDHEN, CDR2 SYDVKM. The CDR3 sequence: CASRSTGTGGNGSPLHF. CDR3 DNA: TGTGCCAGCAGATCAACCGGGACAGGGGGCAACGGTTCACCCCTCCACTTT.